The TCR beta chain under discussion was sequenced for a study of cytomegalovirus exposure and HLA in healthy donors (TCRdb year 2017). Some background on the complete study: In an earlier analysis of about 560 of the donors, 276 Gb of sequence data and roughly 100 million unique TCR beta sequences from roughly 180 million T cells were reported. Rather than drawing on any new phenotypic data, the later analysis identified candidate immune exposures from TCR beta sequences and the way those sequences occurred across donors. Genome-wide SNP genotypes for about 55% of the roughly 670 donors were used in a later genetic analysis, which treated that subset as a discovery cohort. Donor age, sex, ethnicity and CMV serostatus were collected together with the repertoire data. High-throughput TCR immunosequencing, statistical association of individual TCRs with disease status, and machine learning were combined to predict cytomegalovirus infection status. Every discovery cohort repertoire had been produced on one sequencing platform. Class I and class II HLA loci were covered by the typing at four-digit resolution. To study patterns of TCR occurrence, a later analysis re-analyzed previously published TCR beta repertoires from 666 donors and added high-resolution HLA genotyping. Typing coverage differed by locus: A, B, C, DRB1 and DQB1 were typed in about 629-640 donors, DQA1 in roughly 510, DPA1 in some 610, and DPB1 in approximately 450. Among the approximately 400 genotyped donors, more than 70% belonged to the genetic ancestry cluster associated with self-reported Caucasian donors. The study profiled the T cell repertoires of hundreds of subjects by immunosequencing and related them to cytomegalovirus serostatus. In addition to the first cohort of approximately 670 subjects, a separate validation cohort of 120 different subjects was used. Among 398 genotyped donors of the cohort, an average of approximately 230,000 unique TCR beta nucleotide sequences were sequenced per donor, around a sixth of them non-productive. Around 300 gigabases of sequencing data and tens of millions of unique TCR sequences were included in an early release covering 550 to 800 HLA-typed donors. A few DR-DQ haplotypes were treated as single units for association and clustering because of strong linkage in the cohort. The study was designed to test whether signatures of past pathogen exposure could be identified by cataloging public T cell receptors. To decide whether each TCR beta V gene segment behaved as functional or pseudogenic, an earlier analysis of approximately 590 of the donors relied on high-throughput TCR beta sequencing. Overall study outcomes, separate from this receptor: A further reported finding was that TCR beta sequences accurately predicted the HLA-A and HLA-B alleles for most subjects in the first cohort. According to the authors, the approach could potentially be generalized to other disease states and immunological phenotypes. Compared with the approximately 600-donor mean, donors in an Asian-associated ancestry cluster had fewer N-insertions in productive TCRs, according to a later genetic analysis. In a later analysis, the rate of TCR association differed among HLA loci, with DRB1 alleles having the most associated TCRs and HLA-C alleles having the fewest. Three of the identified cytomegalovirus-associated TCR beta chains were confirmed in vitro to be specific for cytomegalovirus antigens. A group of highly shared sequence variants was considered likely to be a technical artifact of the sequencing pipeline. Strong co-occurrence of HLA alleles, especially DR and DQ, made assigning TCR associations to individual alleles difficult. This cohort had only TCR beta chains sequenced, and the lack of alpha or paired-chain data limited which features could be detected. Because counts were too low, about 18 rarely observed V segments, including chromosome 9 orphons, were excluded from the earlier analysis of around 590 of the donors. A total of 150 to 200 TCR beta chains were listed by the study as associated with cytomegalovirus. Because HLA typing was unavailable for some donors at each locus, only the typed subset was used in association tests. Linkage disequilibrium might explain the correlated functional status among segregating V segments, but an unknown experimental factor could not be excluded. Broadly in line with IMGT annotations, most TCR beta V segments showed up in productive rearrangements about 90% or about 30% of the time in an earlier analysis of approximately 640 of the donors. Roughly uniform sequencing depth across donors was assumed in presence/absence analyses, although this assumption may not hold. Some IMGT-functional V segments, including TRBV6-2 and TRBV6-3, could not be distinguished by the 87-base-pair reads and were therefore excluded. Most TCR sequences were seen in very few donors, while some public TCRs were found in many individuals. In a later analysis, more than 15,000 TCR beta sequences were associated with specific HLA alleles at a false discovery rate of 0.05. A later analysis found that HLA-associated TCR beta chains were more clonally expanded and had lower generation probabilities than equally common non-associated chains. In both the original and validation cohorts, the classifier was reported to diagnose cytomegalovirus status with high specificity and sensitivity. In a later analysis, several top co-occurrence clusters were reported to appear linked to parvovirus B19, influenza, CMV and Epstein-Barr virus. A later genetic analysis associated a missense DCLRE1C variant with V-gene and J-gene trimming of TCR beta chains, and an independent cohort replicated the association. For the cohort, immune exposure information was limited to CMV serostatus. According to a later analysis, most CMV-associated TCR beta chains appeared to be HLA-restricted, and the HLA associations seemed to be driven largely by CMV exposure.

The germline V gene encodes CDR1 SGHRS and CDR2 YFSETQ. The junction carries 11 bases between V and J, which are trimmed by 0 bases and 10 bases respectively. Its CDR3 holds 14 amino acids, cysteine through phenylalanine. The DNA shown is the 42-base CDR3, in frame from base 1. Comment on this clone: Its target antigen remains unknown. The sample holds no much larger clone one base away, and base qualities are not on file.

The cohort consisted of hundreds of healthy bone marrow donors. At the time of sampling, all cohort members were nominally healthy, though unrecorded immune exposures were likely present. The donor was CMV seropositive and was included in the group of approximately 310 seropositive cohort members. Every donor gave a peripheral blood sample, and the peripheral blood mononuclear cells from that sample were used for TCR beta sequencing. Genomic DNA extraction from the blood cell samples was performed with the Qiagen DNeasy Blood Extraction Kit. To prepare the library, the immunoSEQ multiplex PCR assay was applied. For the multiplex PCR, a mixture combining 60 forward primers for TCR Vbeta segments and 13 reverse primers for TCR Jbeta segments was used. The CDR3 region of rearranged TCR beta genes was amplified from genomic DNA with a multiplex PCR assay. The Illumina HiSeq System was used to sequence the amplified TCR beta libraries as 87-base-pair reads. In the authors' own workflow: A later analysis counted around 72 million unique TCR beta chains across the 650 to 800 repertoires, and some 12 million of these chains were shared by at least two donors. To remove PCR and sequencing errors, raw reads were error-corrected and collapsed into unique sequences using a nearest-neighbor algorithm that merged closely related sequences. V, D and J gene segments were assigned by aligning CDR3 sequences to IMGT reference sequences. For a sequence to be retained, a match of at least six nucleotides was required to both a V gene segment and a J gene segment. Rearrangements were called productive when the CDR3 lacked stop codons and stayed in frame with V and J; all others were non-productive. Following IMGT convention, CDR3 was defined as the stretch from the second conserved V-encoded cysteine to the conserved J-encoded phenylalanine. The earlier analysis of about 560 of the donors excluded any sequence lacking an unambiguous match to a single V gene segment. In an earlier analysis of more than 500 of the donors, a V segment was called functional when productive rearrangements were above 56.7%, and segregating when the standard deviation between donors exceeded 5%. A statistical classification framework was built for diagnosing cytomegalovirus status from the catalog of TCR beta chain sequences. A later analysis assigned V and J genes by comparing TCR nucleotide sequences with IMGT/GENE-DB human TR gene sequences. A later analysis assigned CDR3 sequences and most-parsimonious VDJ recombination scenarios with the TCRdist pipeline. In a later analysis, every TCR beta chain was defined by the combination of its CDR3 amino acid sequence and its V-gene family, and reads without a unique V-gene family were dropped. As a way to deal with suspected cross-contamination and a sequencing artifact, a later analysis dropped hundreds of nucleotide sequences that were highly shared and had low generation probability. For each public chain, a later analysis derived a clonal expansion index from normalized ranks of inferred template counts within each repertoire. In a later analysis, generation probabilities were computed using a VDJ recombination model fitted to out-of-frame rearrangements, and the results were checked against IGoR. A later analysis scored TCR-TCR, TCR-HLA and TCR-CMV co-occurrence with hypergeometric tests, applying a repertoire-size bias correction to TCR pairs. False discovery rates were estimated in a later analysis by permuting HLA or CMV assignments 20 times. In a later analysis, co-occurring TCRs were grouped using DBSCAN, and TCRdist sequence similarity was added for clustering within HLA-allele-positive subsets. For co-occurrence clustering, repertoires with fewer than 30,000 or more than 120,000 public chains were excluded, along with several repertoires with anomalous nucleotide sharing. TCRdb provides this immuneACCESS table in a form limited to in-frame rearrangements. Some clones are lacking; in checked studies, under half of them reflect an unresolved V gene, and why the rest are absent is not known. V and J calls and clone size come straight from that table; D and trimming were deduced from the DNA. Here the sample has over 100,000 clones; over 50% occur a single time. Of the sample, under 9.5% is held by the ten largest clones.

Sequencing was carried out using PBMCs. The source of this sequence is a woman aged 40 to 50 in good health and CMV-seropositive. The receptor chain draws on TRBV5-1 and TRBJ1-6, and perhaps TRBD1 as D gene, on 5 matching bases. The CDR3 region: CASSLEQGNSPLHF. The nucleotide sequence reads TGCGCCAGCAGCTTGGAGCAGGGTAACTCACCCCTCCACTTT.